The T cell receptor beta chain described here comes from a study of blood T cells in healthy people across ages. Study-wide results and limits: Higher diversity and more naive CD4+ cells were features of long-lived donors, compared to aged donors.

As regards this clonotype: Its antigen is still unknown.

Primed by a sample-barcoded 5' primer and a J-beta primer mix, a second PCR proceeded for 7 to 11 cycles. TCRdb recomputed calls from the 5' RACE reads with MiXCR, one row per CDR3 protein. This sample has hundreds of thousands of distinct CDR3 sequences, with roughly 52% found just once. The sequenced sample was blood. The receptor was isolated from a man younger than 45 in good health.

The CDR3 protein is CSTSDGSNQPQHF. CDR3 bases: TGCAGCACCTCCGACGGATCCAATCAGCCCCAGCATTTT. The V call is TRBV29-1, the J call TRBJ1-5; D unclear. The CDR3 loop spans 13 amino acids. Germline CDR1 is SQVTM and CDR2 is ANQGSEA. Between the trimmed V and J ends, which lost 8 bases and 3 bases, there was a span of 14 bases.